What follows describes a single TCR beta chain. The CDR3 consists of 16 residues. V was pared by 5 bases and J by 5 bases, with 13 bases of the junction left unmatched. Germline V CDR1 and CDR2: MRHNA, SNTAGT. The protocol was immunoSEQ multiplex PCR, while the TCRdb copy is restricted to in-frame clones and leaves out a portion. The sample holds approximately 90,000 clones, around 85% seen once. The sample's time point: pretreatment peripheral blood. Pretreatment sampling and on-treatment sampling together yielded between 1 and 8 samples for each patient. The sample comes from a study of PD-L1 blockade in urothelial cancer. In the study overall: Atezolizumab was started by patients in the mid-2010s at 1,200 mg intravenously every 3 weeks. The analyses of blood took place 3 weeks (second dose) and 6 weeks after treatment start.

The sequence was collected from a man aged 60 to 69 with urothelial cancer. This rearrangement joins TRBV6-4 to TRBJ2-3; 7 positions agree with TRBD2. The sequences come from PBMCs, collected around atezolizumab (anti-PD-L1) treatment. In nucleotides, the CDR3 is TGTGCCAGCAGTCCCTCCCCCGGCAGCGGGGAAGATACGCAGTATTTT. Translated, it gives CASSPSPGSGEDTQYF.